The rows below give T cell receptor beta chains drawn from one sample of a study of T cell responses to AZD1222 COVID-19 vaccine. Profiling relied on immunoSEQ multiplex PCR, and the TCRdb table lists in-frame clones only, not all of them. This sample carries more than 35,000 clones, approximately 83% of them seen once, and the ten largest clones take roughly half. Sequenced here: peripheral blood, sampled on day 0 of AZD1222 vaccination. The receptor set was obtained from an adult in good health. Each CDR3 is given with its conserved first and last residue. The D gene is left open where the match is weak. Rows may omit the clone size; those that give it use once, few, many or a size class.

j_gene,d_gene,v_gene,abundance,CDR3nt,CDR3aa
TRBJ2-1,-,TRBV28,-,TGTGCCAGCAGCCATGGGGGTACAGATGATGAGCAGTTCTTC,CASSHGGTDDEQFF
TRBJ2-1,TRBD2,TRBV5-6,-,TGTGCCAGCACCCGCGGGGGTCCTGAGCAGTTCTTC,CASTRGGPEQFF
TRBJ1-2,-,TRBV27,-,TGTGCCAGCAGTTCCCTCTCAACCGGGACTAGGAGGGACACCTTC,CASSSLSTGTRRDTF
TRBJ2-7,-,TRBV5-5,-,TGTGCCAGCAGCTTGACCCTCTACGAGCAGTACTTC,CASSLTLYEQYF
TRBJ2-7,-,TRBV10-3,-,TGTGCCATCAGTGAACACGGGACGGATTACGAGCAGTACTTC,CAISEHGTDYEQYF
TRBJ2-7,TRBD1,TRBV30,-,TGTGCCTGGAGTCCGGGACAGCCCTACGAGCAGTACTTC,CAWSPGQPYEQYF
TRBJ1-6,TRBD1,TRBV28,-,TGTGCCAGCAGTTTATTATCGGGACAGGGTGGGATGAATTCACCCCTCCACTTT,CASSLLSGQGGMNSPLHF
TRBJ2-5,TRBD2,TRBV28,once,TGTGCCAGCAGTGCTTTGGTGGCGGCTAGCGGGAGATCTTGGCAAGAGACCCAGTACTTC,CASSALVAASGRSWQETQYF
TRBJ2-5,-,TRBV18,-,TGTGCCAGCTCACCTCTAGCAGGGGACCAAGAGACCCAGTACTTC,CASSPLAGDQETQYF
TRBJ1-2,-,TRBV6-5,-,TGTGCCAGCAGACAGGGCCACAGGAGCTATGGCTACACCTTC,CASRQGHRSYGYTF
TRBJ2-1,TRBD2,TRBV5-1,-,TGCGCCAGCAGCCGAACTAGCGGCAATGAGCAGTTCTTC,CASSRTSGNEQFF
TRBJ1-1,TRBD1,TRBV9,few,TGTGCCAGCAGCGCCGGGACAGGGGAGACTGAAGCTTTCTTT,CASSAGTGETEAFF
TRBJ2-7,-,TRBV30,-,TGTGCCTGGGGTTCGGGACACGTGAACGAGCAGTACTTC,CAWGSGHVNEQYF
TRBJ1-6,-,TRBV4-3,-,TGCGCCAGCAGCCAAGAGCACAGCTTTAAGTCACCCCTCCACTTT,CASSQEHSFKSPLHF
TRBJ1-4,TRBD1,TRBV4-3,few,TGCGCCAGCAGCCAAGAGTGGGAAGTAGGGGGCGAAGAAAAACTGTTTTTT,CASSQEWEVGGEEKLFF
TRBJ2-7,TRBD1,TRBV11-1,-,TGTGCCAGCAGCTTATGGGGACAGTCCTACGAGCAGTACTTC,CASSLWGQSYEQYF
TRBJ2-2,-,TRBV7-3,-,TGTGCCAGCAGCCAACTAGGGGGCACCGGGGAGCTGTTTTTT,CASSQLGGTGELFF
TRBJ2-5,-,TRBV4-1,-,TGCGCCAGCAGCCAAGGGAGGGCCCAAGAGACCCAGTACTTC,CASSQGRAQETQYF
TRBJ2-1,-,TRBV5-5,few,TGTGCCAGCAGCTTGGCTAACCCCTCGGCTGCGCGCGATGAGCAGTTCTTC,CASSLANPSAARDEQFF
TRBJ1-3,-,TRBV30,-,TGTGCCTGGAAGGTCGGCAGCATCTCCTCTGGAAACACCATATATTTT,CAWKVGSISSGNTIYF
TRBJ2-7,TRBD1,TRBV29-1,-,TGCAGCGTTGACCAACAGGGGGCCGAGCAGTACTTC,CSVDQQGAEQYF
TRBJ1-6,-,TRBV28,-,TGTGCCAGCAGTTTGGGGATGCGAGGGACATCCCTCCACTTT,CASSLGMRGTSLHF
TRBJ2-7,-,TRBV19,-,TGTGCCAGTAGTATGAGGCAGGGAGCCTACGAGCAGTACTTC,CASSMRQGAYEQYF
TRBJ2-2,TRBD1,TRBV7-2,-,TGTGCCAGCAGCTTATCCCTCACAGGGGGCGGGGAGCTGTTTTTT,CASSLSLTGGGELFF
TRBJ1-5,-,TRBV19,-,TGTGCCAGTATAGGGCAGGGGAATCAGCCCCAGCATTTT,CASIGQGNQPQHF
TRBJ2-7,-,TRBV15,-,TGTGCCACCAGCAGAGATCGAGGGGCATTTCGGTACTTC,CATSRDRGAFRYF
TRBJ2-7,-,TRBV18,-,TGTGCCAGCTCACCGGCCGGGGGAACCTACGAGCAGTACTTC,CASSPAGGTYEQYF
TRBJ1-1,TRBD1,TRBV5-4,-,TGTGCCAGCAGCCCGGACAGGGCCACTGAAGCTTTCTTT,CASSPDRATEAFF
TRBJ2-7,TRBD1,TRBV27,-,TGTGCCAGCGCGGACAGGGACCGAACCTACGAGCAGTACTTC,CASADRDRTYEQYF
TRBJ1-3,-,TRBV30,once,TGTGCCTGGAGTATAGTCAGCGGAAACACCATATATTTT,CAWSIVSGNTIYF
TRBJ2-7,TRBD1,TRBV2,-,TGTGCCAGCAGGACAGGGGGCTACGAGCAGTACTTC,CASRTGGYEQYF
TRBJ2-1,-,TRBV7-2,-,TGTGCCAGCAGCTTAATGTGGGACTCGTCCTACAATGAGCAGTTCTTC,CASSLMWDSSYNEQFF
TRBJ1-6,TRBD1,TRBV7-9,-,TGTGCCAGCAGCTCCACGGACAGGGGGCGATCACCCCTCCACTTT,CASSSTDRGRSPLHF
TRBJ2-1,TRBD1,TRBV28,-,TGTGCCAGCCTCGACAGGGTGTCCTACAATGAGCAGTTCTTC,CASLDRVSYNEQFF
TRBJ1-2,TRBD1,TRBV29-1,-,TGCAGTGCCCCTGGCGAGGGGGCGGTCGTTGGCTACACCTTC,CSAPGEGAVVGYTF
TRBJ2-2,-,TRBV7-9,-,TGTGCCAGCAGCTTTAATACCGGGGAGCTGTTTTTT,CASSFNTGELFF
TRBJ1-6,-,TRBV28,-,TGTGCCAGCAGGAGACATGTCGAGTTTTCACCCCTCCACTTT,CASRRHVEFSPLHF
TRBJ2-1,-,TRBV6-1,-,TGTGCCAGCAGGGAAGGAATCGGACTTTACAATGAGCAGTTCTTC,CASREGIGLYNEQFF
TRBJ2-4,TRBD2,TRBV5-4,-,TGTGCCACTCGGACAGGCGGGAGGGACATTCAGTACTTC,CATRTGGRDIQYF
TRBJ1-5,-,TRBV30,-,TGTGCCTGGAGTCCGGATAGCAATCAGCCCCAGCATTTT,CAWSPDSNQPQHF
TRBJ1-1,-,TRBV3-1/TRBV3-2,once,TGTGCCAGCAGCCAAGGGGGGGAGGCTGAAGCTTTCTTT,CASSQGGEAEAFF
TRBJ2-2,TRBD1,TRBV18,-,TGTGCCAGCTCATCGTCCGGGACAGGGACAGGGGAGCTGTTTTTT,CASSSSGTGTGELFF
TRBJ2-1,-,TRBV21-1,-,TGTGCCAGCAGCAAGCCCTTGGGCCACTACAATGAGCAGTTCTTC,CASSKPLGHYNEQFF
TRBJ2-1,TRBD2,TRBV19,-,TGTGCCAGTTCAACTAGCGGGTCTTTCTACAATGAGCAGTTCTTC,CASSTSGSFYNEQFF
TRBJ2-6,-,TRBV10-3,-,TGTGCCATCGGGACGGACTCTGGGGCCAACGTCCTGACTTTC,CAIGTDSGANVLTF
TRBJ2-2,-,TRBV2,-,TGTGCCAGCAGTGAACCTCCCATTGGTACTGCAAACACCGGGGAGCTGTTTTTT,CASSEPPIGTANTGELFF
TRBJ2-4,-,TRBV24-1,once,TGTGCCACCAGTGATTTGGGCTGTTGGCTAGCCAAAAACATTCAGTACTTC,CATSDLGCWLAKNIQYF
TRBJ2-1,-,TRBV29-1,-,TGCAGCGTGACCGGGAATGAGCAGTTCTTC,CSVTGNEQFF
TRBJ2-3,TRBD1,TRBV27,-,TGTGCCAGCAGTTCCTGGGACAGGGATACAGATACGCAGTATTTT,CASSSWDRDTDTQYF
TRBJ1-5,-,TRBV18,-,TGTGCCAGCTCACCCGTGAGTAATAGCAATCAGCCCCAGCATTTT,CASSPVSNSNQPQHF
TRBJ2-2,-,TRBV7-8,-,TGTGCCAGCAGCTTAGGGCAGAGTAGCACCGGGGAGCTGTTTTTT,CASSLGQSSTGELFF
TRBJ2-7,-,TRBV5-1,once,TGCGCCAGCAGCTTGGGCGGGCGGGACGAGCAGTACTTC,CASSLGGRDEQYF
TRBJ1-6,-,TRBV21-1,-,TGTGCCTACAGGGTTCATGCCTATAATTCACCCCTCCACTTT,CAYRVHAYNSPLHF